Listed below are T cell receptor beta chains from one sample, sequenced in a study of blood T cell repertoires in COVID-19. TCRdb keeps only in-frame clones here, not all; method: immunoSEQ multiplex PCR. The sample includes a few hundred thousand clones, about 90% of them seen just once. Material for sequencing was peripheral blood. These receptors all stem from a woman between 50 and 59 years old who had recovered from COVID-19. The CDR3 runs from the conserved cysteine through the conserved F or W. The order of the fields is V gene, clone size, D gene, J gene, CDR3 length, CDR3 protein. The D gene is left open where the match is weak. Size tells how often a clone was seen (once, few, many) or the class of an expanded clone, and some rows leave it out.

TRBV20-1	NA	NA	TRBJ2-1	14	CSASRSGYYNEQFF
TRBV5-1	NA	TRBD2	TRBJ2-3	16	CASSLVLAGGSDTQYF
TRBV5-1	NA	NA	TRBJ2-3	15	CASSLAGSVTDTQYF
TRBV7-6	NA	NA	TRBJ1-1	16	CASSPRQVYMNTEAFF
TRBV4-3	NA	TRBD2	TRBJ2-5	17	CASSQVWSSGSWETQYF
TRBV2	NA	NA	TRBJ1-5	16	CASSEAESRVNQPQHF
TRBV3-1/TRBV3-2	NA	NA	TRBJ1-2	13	CASSRESNYGYTF
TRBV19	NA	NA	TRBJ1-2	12	CASSQDIYGYTF
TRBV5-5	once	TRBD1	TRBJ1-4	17	CASSTRGTGAVNEKLFF
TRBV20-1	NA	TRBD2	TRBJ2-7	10	CSGDYYEQYF
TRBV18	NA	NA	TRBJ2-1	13	CASSPRIDSEQFF
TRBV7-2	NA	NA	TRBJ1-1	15	CASSQRRNSVPEAFF
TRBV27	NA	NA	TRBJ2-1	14	CATGTRSDYNEQFF
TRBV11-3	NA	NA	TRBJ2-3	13	CASSPGVQDTQYF
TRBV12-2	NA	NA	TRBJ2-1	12	CASRQDRPGQFF
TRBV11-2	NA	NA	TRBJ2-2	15	CASSLDLTGTGELFF